This TCR beta chain was sequenced during a study of T cells after yellow fever vaccination. General study findings and limits: Weaker, the secondary response had a peak occurring faster, on day 5 versus 15. In FACS-sorted repertoires, abundant clonotypes from the bulk population could appear as contaminants. A limited proportion of clonotypes was detected within both the CD4 and CD8 compartments.

UMIs were added to TCR cDNA along with a universal primer site when it was made by 5'RACE template switching. TCRdb ran MiXCR on the 5' RACE reads and lists one entry per CDR3 protein. The data hold 500,000 to 650,000 distinct CDR3 sequences, with approximately 16% observed a single time. This clonotype turned up a few times. The antigen is undetermined. This CDR3 has 9 amino acids. Trimming took 6 bases from V and 6 from J, leaving 5 bases between them. Germline CDR1 reads SQVTM; CDR2 reads ANQGSEA. Specimen: PBMCs, collected 4 to 5 days after the first yellow fever vaccination. V gene TRBV29-1 combines with J gene TRBJ1-1; D is ambiguous. The clonotype originates from a man aged 18 to 35 who received the YFV17D yellow fever vaccine. Here the CDR3 DNA reads TGCAGCGTCGGACCTGAAGCTTTCTTT. Translating gives CSVGPEAFF.